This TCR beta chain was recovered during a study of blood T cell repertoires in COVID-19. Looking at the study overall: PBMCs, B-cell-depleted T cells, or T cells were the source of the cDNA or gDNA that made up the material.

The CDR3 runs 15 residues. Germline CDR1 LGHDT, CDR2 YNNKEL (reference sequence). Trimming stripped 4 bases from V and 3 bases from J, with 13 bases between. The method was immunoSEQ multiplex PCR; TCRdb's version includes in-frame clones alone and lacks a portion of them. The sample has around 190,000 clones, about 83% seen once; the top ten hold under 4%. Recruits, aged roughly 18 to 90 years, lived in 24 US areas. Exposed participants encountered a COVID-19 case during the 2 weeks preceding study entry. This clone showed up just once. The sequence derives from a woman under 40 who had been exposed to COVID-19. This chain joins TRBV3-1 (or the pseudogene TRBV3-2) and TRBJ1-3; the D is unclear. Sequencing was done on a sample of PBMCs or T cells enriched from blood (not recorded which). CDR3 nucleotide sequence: TGTGCCAGCAGCCTCGACATATCTCGTGGAAACACCATATATTTT. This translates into CASSLDISRGNTIYF.